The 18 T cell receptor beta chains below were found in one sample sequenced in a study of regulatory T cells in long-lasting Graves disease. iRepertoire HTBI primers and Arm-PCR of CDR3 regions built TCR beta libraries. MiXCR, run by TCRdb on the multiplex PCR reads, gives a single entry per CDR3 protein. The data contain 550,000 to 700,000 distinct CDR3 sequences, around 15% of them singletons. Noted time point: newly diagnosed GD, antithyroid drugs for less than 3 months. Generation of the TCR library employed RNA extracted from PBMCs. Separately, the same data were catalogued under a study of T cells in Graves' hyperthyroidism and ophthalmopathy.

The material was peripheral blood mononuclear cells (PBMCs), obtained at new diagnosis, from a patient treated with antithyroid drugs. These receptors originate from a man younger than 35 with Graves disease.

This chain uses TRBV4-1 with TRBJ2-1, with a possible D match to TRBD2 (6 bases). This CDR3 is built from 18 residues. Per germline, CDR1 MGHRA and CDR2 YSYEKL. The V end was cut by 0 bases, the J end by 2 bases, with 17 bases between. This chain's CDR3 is CASSQEVSGRPPYNEQFF. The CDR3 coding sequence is TGCGCCAGCAGCCAAGAAGTAAGCGGGCGACCCCCCTACAATGAGCAGTTCTTC.

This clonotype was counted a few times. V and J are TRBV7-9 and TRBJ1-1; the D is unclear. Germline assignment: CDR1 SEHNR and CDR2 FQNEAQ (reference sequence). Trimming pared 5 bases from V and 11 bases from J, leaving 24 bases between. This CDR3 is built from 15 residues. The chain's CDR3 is CASSPPGQHEERAFF. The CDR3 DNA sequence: TGTGCCAGCAGCCCCCCGGGCCAGCACGAGGAGAGGGCTTTCTTT.

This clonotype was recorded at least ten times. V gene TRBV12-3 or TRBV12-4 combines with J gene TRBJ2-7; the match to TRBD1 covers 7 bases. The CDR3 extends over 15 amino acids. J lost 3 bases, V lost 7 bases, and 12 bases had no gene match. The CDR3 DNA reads TGTGCCAGCACCCAAGGGGGCAGACCGAGCTACGAGCAGTACTTC. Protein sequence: CASTQGGRPSYEQYF.

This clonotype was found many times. The CDR3 sequence is CSATGTLEQFF. The CDR3 DNA follows: TGCAGTGCCACCGGGACTTTAGAGCAGTTCTTC. The V and J genes are TRBV20-1 and TRBJ2-1; D possibly corresponds to TRBD2 (6 bases). Trimming removed 6 bases at V and 10 bases at J, with 13 bases between. The CDR3 totals 11 residues. In germline, CDR1 is DFQATT, CDR2 SNEGSKA (reference sequence).

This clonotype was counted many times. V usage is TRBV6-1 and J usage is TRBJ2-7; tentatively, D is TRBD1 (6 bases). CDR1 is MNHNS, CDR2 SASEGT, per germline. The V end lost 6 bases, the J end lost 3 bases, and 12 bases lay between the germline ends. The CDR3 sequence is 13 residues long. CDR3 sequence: CASRRDIHYEQYF. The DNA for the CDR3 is TGTGCCAGCAGACGGGACATCCACTACGAGCAGTACTTC.

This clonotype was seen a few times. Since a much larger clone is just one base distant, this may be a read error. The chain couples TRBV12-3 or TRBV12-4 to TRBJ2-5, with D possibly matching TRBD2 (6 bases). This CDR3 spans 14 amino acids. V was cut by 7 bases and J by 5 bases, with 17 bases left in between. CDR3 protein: CASKETMSGETQYF. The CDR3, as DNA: TGTGCCAGCAAAGAGACAATGAGCGGGGAGACCCAGTACTTC.

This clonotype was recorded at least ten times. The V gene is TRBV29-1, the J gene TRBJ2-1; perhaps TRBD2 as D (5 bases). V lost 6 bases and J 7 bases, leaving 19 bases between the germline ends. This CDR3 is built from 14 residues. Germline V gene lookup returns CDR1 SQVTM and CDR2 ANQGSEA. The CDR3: CSVALAARRNEQFF. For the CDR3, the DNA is TGCAGCGTGGCCCTGGCCGCAAGGAGGAATGAGCAGTTCTTC.

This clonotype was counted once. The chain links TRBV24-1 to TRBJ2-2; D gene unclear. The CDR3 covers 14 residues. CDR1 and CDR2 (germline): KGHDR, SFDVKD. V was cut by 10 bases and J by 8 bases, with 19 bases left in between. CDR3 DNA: TGTGCCACTTCCCCGAGAGGATCAGTAGGGGAGCTGTTTTTT. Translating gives CATSPRGSVGELFF.

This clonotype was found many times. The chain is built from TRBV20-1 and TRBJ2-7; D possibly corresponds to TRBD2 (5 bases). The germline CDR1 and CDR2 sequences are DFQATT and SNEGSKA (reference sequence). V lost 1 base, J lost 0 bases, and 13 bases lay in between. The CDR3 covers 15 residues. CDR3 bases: TGCAGTGCTAGAGTAGGGAGCCCAAGCTCCTACGAGCAGTACTTC. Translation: CSARVGSPSSYEQYF.

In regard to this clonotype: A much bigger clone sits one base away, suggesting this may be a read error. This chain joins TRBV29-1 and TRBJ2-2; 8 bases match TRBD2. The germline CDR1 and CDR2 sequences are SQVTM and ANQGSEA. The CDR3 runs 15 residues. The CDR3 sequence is CSVVGSGDFTGELSF. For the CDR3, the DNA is TGCAGCGTTGTAGGTAGCGGGGACTTCACCGGGGAGCTGTCTTTT.

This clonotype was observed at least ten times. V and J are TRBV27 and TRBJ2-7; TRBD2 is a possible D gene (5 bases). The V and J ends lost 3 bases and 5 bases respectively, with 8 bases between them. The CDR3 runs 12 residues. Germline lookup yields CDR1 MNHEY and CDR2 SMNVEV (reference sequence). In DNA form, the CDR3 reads TGTGCCAGCAGTTTCCCCGGGAACGAGCAGTACTTC. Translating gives CASSFPGNEQYF.

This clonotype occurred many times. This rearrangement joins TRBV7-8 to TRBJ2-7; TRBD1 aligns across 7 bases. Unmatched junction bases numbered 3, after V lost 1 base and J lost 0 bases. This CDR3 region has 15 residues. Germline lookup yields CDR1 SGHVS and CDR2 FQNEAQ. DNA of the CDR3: TGTGCCAGCAGCTTAGTCGGACAGGCCTCCTACGAGCAGTACTTC. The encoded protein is CASSLVGQASYEQYF. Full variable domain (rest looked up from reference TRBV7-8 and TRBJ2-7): GAGVSQSPRYKVAKRGQDVALRCDPISGHVSLFWYQQALGQGPEFLTYFQNEAQLDKSGLPSDRFFAERPEGSVSTLKIQRTQQEDSAVYLCASSLVGQASYEQYFGPGTRLTVT.

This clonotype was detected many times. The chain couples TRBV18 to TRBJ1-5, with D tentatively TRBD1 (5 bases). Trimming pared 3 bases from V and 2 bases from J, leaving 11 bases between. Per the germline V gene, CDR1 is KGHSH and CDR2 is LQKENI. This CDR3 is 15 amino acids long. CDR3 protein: CASSPQTAGNQPQHF. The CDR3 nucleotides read TGTGCCAGCTCACCCCAGACAGCTGGCAATCAGCCCCAGCATTTT.

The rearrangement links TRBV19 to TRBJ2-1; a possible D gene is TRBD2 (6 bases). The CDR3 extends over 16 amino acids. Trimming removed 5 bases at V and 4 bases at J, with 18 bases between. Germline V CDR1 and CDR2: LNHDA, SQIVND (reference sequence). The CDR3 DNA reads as TGTGCCAGTAGTGCCGGGACTTACAGGAGATACAATGAGCAGTTCTTC. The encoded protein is CASSAGTYRRYNEQFF.

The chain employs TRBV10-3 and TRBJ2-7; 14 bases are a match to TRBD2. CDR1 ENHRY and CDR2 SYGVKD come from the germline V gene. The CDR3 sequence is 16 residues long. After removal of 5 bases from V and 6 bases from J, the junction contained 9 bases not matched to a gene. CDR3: CAISIAGLAGGPEQYF. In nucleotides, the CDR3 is TGTGCCATCAGTATCGCCGGACTAGCGGGAGGACCCGAGCAGTACTTC.

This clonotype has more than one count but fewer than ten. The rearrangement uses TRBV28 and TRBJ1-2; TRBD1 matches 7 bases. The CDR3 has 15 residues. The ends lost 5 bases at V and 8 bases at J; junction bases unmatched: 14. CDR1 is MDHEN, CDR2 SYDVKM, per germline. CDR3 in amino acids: CASSPQDRPRWGYTF. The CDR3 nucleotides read TGTGCCAGCAGTCCTCAGGACAGGCCCCGATGGGGCTACACCTTC.

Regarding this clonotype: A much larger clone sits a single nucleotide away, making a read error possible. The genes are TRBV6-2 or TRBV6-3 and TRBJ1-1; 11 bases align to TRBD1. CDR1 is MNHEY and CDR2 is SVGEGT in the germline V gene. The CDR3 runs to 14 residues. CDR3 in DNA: TGTGCCGGCAGTAAGGGACAGGGGGGAGCTGAAGCTTTCTTT. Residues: CAGSKGQGGAEAFF.

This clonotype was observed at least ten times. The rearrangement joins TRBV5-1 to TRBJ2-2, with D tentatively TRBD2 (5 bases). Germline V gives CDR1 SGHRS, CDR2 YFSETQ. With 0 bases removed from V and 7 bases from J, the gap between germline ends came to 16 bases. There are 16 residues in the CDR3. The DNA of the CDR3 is TGCGCCAGCAGCTTGGCGGGAAGAATCGGGGACGGGGAGCTGTTTTTT. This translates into CASSLAGRIGDGELFF.